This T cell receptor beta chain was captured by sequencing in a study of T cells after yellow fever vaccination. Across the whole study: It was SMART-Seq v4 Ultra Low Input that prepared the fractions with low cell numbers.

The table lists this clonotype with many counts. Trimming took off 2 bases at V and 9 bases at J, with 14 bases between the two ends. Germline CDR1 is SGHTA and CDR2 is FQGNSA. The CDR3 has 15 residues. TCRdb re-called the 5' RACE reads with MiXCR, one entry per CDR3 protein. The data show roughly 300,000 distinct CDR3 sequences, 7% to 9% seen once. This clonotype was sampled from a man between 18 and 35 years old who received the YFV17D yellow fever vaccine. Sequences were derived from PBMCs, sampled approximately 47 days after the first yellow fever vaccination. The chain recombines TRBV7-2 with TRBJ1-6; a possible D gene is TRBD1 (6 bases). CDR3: CASSLQGTMGSPLHF. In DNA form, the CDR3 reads TGTGCCAGCAGCTTACAGGGGACGATGGGTTCACCCCTCCACTTT.